Included here is one T cell receptor beta chain sequence, with context. Antigen: not known. One entry per CDR3 protein, called by TCRdb with MiXCR from the 5' RACE reads. The table has over 60,000 distinct CDR3 sequences, about a sixth seen once; the top ten hold 30% to 35%. Germline V gene data show CDR1 as SGHAT and CDR2 as FQNNGV. The CDR3 length is 14 residues. V lost 4 bases, J lost 6 bases, and 13 bases lay in between. The sample belongs to a study of T-cell memory formation after mild COVID-19. Notes on the study in general: Pre-infection memory held some responding clones, suggesting pre-existing cross-reactive T cells responded.

The chain combines TRBV11-2 with TRBJ2-1, with unresolved D. Sequenced material: PBMCs or a T cell subset sorted from them (not recorded which). This TCR came from an adult woman who had mild COVID-19 (a few samples of this study predate the infection). Cell type and time point are not known. CDR3 protein: CASSSVLGFNEQFF. The CDR3 bases are TGTGCCAGCAGCTCCGTCTTAGGTTTCAATGAGCAGTTCTTC.